The 26 T cell receptor beta chains given below trace back to one sample, sequenced in a study of Ad26.COV2.S vaccination and SARS-CoV-2 variants. Sample treatment: roughly 18 received Ad26.COV2.S at low or high dose, single or two shots; 5 received placebo; per-sample allocation not given. Day 63 after the first vaccine or placebo injection was the time point for sampling. Assay: immunoSEQ multiplex PCR; the TCRdb copy retains only in-frame clones and omits some. Of about 400,000 clones listed, roughly 90% are singletons. The specimen comprised peripheral blood, sampled in a trial of Ad26.COV2.S vaccine versus placebo. Every receptor here comes from a person aged 18-60 years who received the Ad26.COV2.S COVID-19 vaccine or a placebo.

The chain employs TRBV20-1 and TRBJ2-7; D uncertain. Germline V gives CDR1 DFQATT, CDR2 SNEGSKA (reference sequence). The length of the CDR3 is 13 residues. V shed 3 bases and J shed 4 bases, with 13 bases lying between them. The CDR3 sequence is CSASSGQLYEQYF. The CDR3 DNA follows: TGCAGTGCTAGTTCGGGCCAGCTATACGAGCAGTACTTC.

V gene TRBV7-9 combines with J gene TRBJ2-2; D is undetermined. Trimming took off 1 base at V and 8 bases at J, with 11 bases between the two ends. CDR3 size: 14 residues. Germline CDR1 is SEHNR and CDR2 is FQNEAQ (reference sequence). CDR3 coding DNA: TGTGCCAGCAGCTTAGGGACCAACGCTGGGGAGCTGTTTTTT. As protein: CASSLGTNAGELFF.

The chain combines TRBV4-3 with TRBJ1-2, with D maybe TRBD1 (6 bases). Trimming left V 3 bases short and J 5 bases short, with 22 bases between. This CDR3 spans 17 amino acids. Germline loops: CDR1 LGHNA, CDR2 YSLEER. The CDR3 bases are TGCGCCAGCAGCCACTCAGGGAGGACAGTTACGACATATGGCTACACCTTC. This translates into CASSHSGRTVTTYGYTF.

The chain links TRBV25-1 to TRBJ2-1; 7 bases fit TRBD1. Germline-derived CDR1 and CDR2 are MGHDK and SYGVNS. The length of the CDR3 is 13 residues. The V segment lost 8 bases and the J segment 9 bases; nucleotides outside the gene matches: 10. This chain's CDR3 is CASGRQGVSEQFF. CDR3 DNA: TGTGCCAGCGGGAGACAGGGTGTAAGTGAGCAGTTCTTC.

The chain couples TRBV7-8 to TRBJ2-3; TRBD2 aligns across 7 bases. CDR1 and CDR2 from the germline V gene are SGHVS and FQNEAQ. This CDR3 has 18 residues. Unmatched junction bases numbered 18, after V lost 7 bases and J lost 2 bases. The CDR3 reads CASKTPFAGEDVTDTQYF. CDR3 coding DNA: TGTGCCAGCAAAACTCCCTTCGCGGGGGAGGATGTCACAGATACGCAGTATTTT.

The rearrangement joins TRBV29-1 to TRBJ1-1; weak D call: TRBD1 (5 bases). V lost 0 bases and J lost 6, with 8 bases in between. The CDR3 consists of 12 residues. Germline V gene sequence: CDR1 SQVTM, CDR2 ANQGSEA. CDR3 in amino acids: CSVEEVGAEAFF. The CDR3 DNA reads TGCAGCGTTGAAGAAGTAGGGGCTGAAGCTTTCTTT.

The J gene is TRBJ2-7, the V gene TRBV5-6, with D possibly being TRBD1 or TRBD2 (5 bases each). V lost 3 bases to trimming and J lost 2 bases, with 18 bases between them. This CDR3 contains 16 residues. The germline CDR1 and CDR2 sequences are SGHDT and YYEEEE. DNA for the CDR3: TGTGCCAGCAGCTCGGGTGGGGGAGTTCCTCCCTACGAGCAGTACTTC. Translation: CASSSGGGVPPYEQYF.

The chain uses TRBV18 and TRBJ2-7; 13 bases are a match to TRBD2. J gave up 3 bases and V 5 bases, and 4 bases lay outside the gene matches. This CDR3 has 15 residues. Germline CDR1 reads KGHSH; CDR2 reads LQKENI. DNA of the CDR3: TGTGCCAGCTCAATGGGGACTAGCGGGGACTACGAGCAGTACTTC. The encoded protein is CASSMGTSGDYEQYF.

V gene TRBV1 combines with J gene TRBJ2-5; the DNA was not used to check the table's D call, TRBD2. TRBV1 has pseudogene status. The CDR3 loop spans 17 amino acids. The CDR3 sequence is CTSSQDRCGGSQETQYF. CDR3 sequence (DNA): TGCACCAGCAGCCAAGATCGTTGCGGGGGGTCGCAAGAGACCCAGTACTTC.

The J gene is TRBJ2-2, the V gene TRBV7-2; either TRBD1 or TRBD2 may fit D (6 bases each). This CDR3 comprises 16 residues. Trimming removed 5 bases at V and 7 bases at J, with 20 bases between. Germline CDR1 SGHTA, CDR2 FQGNSA. The CDR3 region has the DNA TGTGCCAGCAGCGGGGGGCCATACACGATGTACGGGGAGCTGTTTTTT. This translates into CASSGGPYTMYGELFF.

This chain links TRBV5-1 with TRBJ2-7; D is ambiguous. V gave up 3 bases and J gave up 7 bases, with 14 bases separating them. Germline V gene sequence: CDR1 SGHRS, CDR2 YFSETQ. CDR3 length: 13 amino acids. Here the CDR3 DNA reads TGCGCCAGCAGCTGGGAACCGGTAGGGGAGCAGTACTTC. Amino acid sequence: CASSWEPVGEQYF.

The V and J genes are TRBV4-3 and TRBJ2-7; D perhaps matches TRBD2 (5 bases). The V end lost 0 bases, the J end lost 2 bases, and 11 bases lay between the germline ends. The CDR3 sequence is 15 residues long. Per germline, CDR1 LGHNA and CDR2 YSLEER. The CDR3 sequence is CASSQDGPGTYEQYF. Written as DNA, the CDR3 is TGCGCCAGCAGCCAAGACGGGCCCGGGACCTACGAGCAGTACTTC.

The chain couples TRBV28 to TRBJ1-1; weak D call: TRBD1 (6 bases). Germline loops: CDR1 MDHEN, CDR2 SYDVKM. With 1 base removed from V and 4 bases from J, the gap between germline ends came to 16 bases. CDR3 length: 16 residues. The CDR3 DNA reads TGTGCCAGCAGTTTATTTTCCAGGGGACGTGGCACTGAAGCTTTCTTT. It codes for CASSLFSRGRGTEAFF.

The chain is built from TRBV4-1 and TRBJ2-5; D might be TRBD2 (6 bases). V lost 1 base, J lost 2 bases, and 14 bases lay in between. The CDR3 is 16 amino acids. The V gene's germline CDR1 is MGHRA and CDR2 YSYEKL. CDR3: CASSQGFVGGQETQYF. DNA of the CDR3: TGCGCCAGCAGCCAAGGGTTTGTCGGGGGACAAGAGACCCAGTACTTC.

The V gene is TRBV5-1, the J gene TRBJ2-6; the D is unclear. Germline CDR1 and CDR2: SGHRS and YFSETQ. The CDR3 totals 17 residues. V lost 0 bases to trimming and J lost 2 bases, with 12 bases between them. The CDR3 region has the DNA TGCGCCAGCAGCTTGGCCCCAAGCTTCACTGGGGCCAACGTCCTGACTTTC. The encoded protein is CASSLAPSFTGANVLTF.

V gene TRBV2 combines with J gene TRBJ2-5, with TRBD2 matching 7 bases. Germline values: CDR1 SNHLY, CDR2 FYNNEI. The CDR3 runs 14 residues. The V and J ends lost 6 bases and 5 bases, in that order; junction bases with no gene match: 9. CDR3 DNA sequence: TGTGCCAGCAGCGCTACTAGCGCGAGGGAGACCCAGTACTTC. Translating it yields CASSATSARETQYF.

V usage is TRBV2 and J usage is TRBJ2-5, with TRBD2 matching 9 bases. The CDR3 extends over 16 amino acids. V gave up 5 bases and J gave up 5 bases; unmatched junction bases: 12. Germline values: CDR1 SNHLY, CDR2 FYNNEI. The CDR3 region is CASSLAGRGGLETQYF. In DNA form, the CDR3 reads TGTGCCAGCAGTCTCGCCGGGCGGGGGGGCTTGGAGACCCAGTACTTC.

This chain uses TRBV5-6 with TRBJ2-7; the match to TRBD1 covers 10 bases. Germline assignment: CDR1 SGHDT and CDR2 YYEEEE. V was pared by 0 bases and J by 0 bases, with 3 bases of the junction left unmatched. The CDR3 totals 16 residues. The CDR3: CASSLGDRGFSYEQYF. CDR3 nucleotides: TGTGCCAGCAGCTTGGGGGACAGGGGCTTCTCCTACGAGCAGTACTTC. Full variable domain (missing parts from reference TRBV5-6 and TRBJ2-7): DAGVTQSPTHLIKTRGQQVTLRCSPKSGHDTVSWYQQALGQGPQFIFQYYEEEERQRGNFPDRFSGHQFPNYSSELNVNALLLGDSALYLCASSLGDRGFSYEQYFGPGTRLTVT.

V is TRBV2 and J is TRBJ2-2, with TRBD1 matching over 12 bases. This CDR3 has 16 residues. J was trimmed by 7 bases and V by 6 bases; bases with no gene match: 9. Germline CDR1 SNHLY, CDR2 FYNNEI. CDR3 coding DNA: TGTGCCAGCAGGGCGCCGGGACAGGGGGCAATCGGGGAGCTGTTTTTT. Its translation: CASRAPGQGAIGELFF.

The chain recombines TRBV14 with TRBJ1-1; weak D call: TRBD1 (6 bases). Germline V gene sequence: CDR1 SGHDN, CDR2 FVKESK. The CDR3 is 15 amino acids. V lost 1 base and J lost 7, with 16 bases in between. CDR3 amino acids: CASSQARGRGLEAFF. CDR3 bases: TGTGCCAGCAGCCAAGCGCGGGGGCGCGGACTTGAAGCTTTCTTT.

The CDR3 here is CASSKPGPHYNEQFF. The CDR3 DNA sequence: TGTGCCAGTAGTAAGCCGGGACCCCATTACAATGAGCAGTTCTTC. The chain joins TRBV19 to TRBJ2-1; D may match TRBD1 or TRBD2 (5 bases each). This CDR3 is built from 15 residues. Trimming took 4 bases from V and 4 from J, leaving 14 bases between them. Germline loops: CDR1 LNHDA, CDR2 SQIVND (reference sequence).

The V gene is TRBV12-5, the J gene TRBJ1-3; TRBD1 aligns across 9 bases. Germline CDR1 reads LGHNT; CDR2 reads FRNRAP. V gave up 2 bases and J gave up 3 bases; unmatched junction bases: 11. CDR3 length: 18 amino acids. The CDR3 loop is CASGLPQGSGQGGNTIYF. DNA for the CDR3: TGTGCTAGTGGTTTGCCCCAAGGGTCGGGACAGGGTGGAAACACCATATATTTT. Full variable domain (remainder filled in from reference TRBV12-5 and TRBJ1-3): DARVTQTPRHKVTEMGQEVTMRCQPILGHNTVFWYRQTMMQGLELLAYFRNRAPLDDSGMPKDRFSAEMPDATLATLKIQPSEPRDSAVYFCASGLPQGSGQGGNTIYFGEGSWLTVV.

The chain joins TRBV30 to TRBJ1-1; 7 bases are a match to TRBD1. After removal of 3 bases from V and 0 bases from J, the junction contained 4 bases not matched to a gene. Germline values: CDR1 GTSNPN, CDR2 SVGIG (reference sequence). The CDR3 has 14 residues. The DNA of the CDR3 is TGTGCCTGGAGAACCGGGACAGTGAACACTGAAGCTTTCTTT. Translation: CAWRTGTVNTEAFF.

The chain joins TRBV25-1 to TRBJ1-5; the D gene is possibly TRBD1 (5 bases). Germline CDR1 is MGHDK and CDR2 is SYGVNS. The germline V and J ends were trimmed by 6 bases and 6 bases, with 12 bases remaining between them. The CDR3 has 13 residues. The chain's CDR3 is CASSLGPIQPQHF. Here the CDR3 DNA reads TGTGCCAGCAGCCTGGGACCTATTCAGCCCCAGCATTTT.

The chain is built from TRBV7-6 and TRBJ1-5; TRBD1 agrees at 7 bases. Looked up from germline, CDR1 is SGHVS and CDR2 is FNYEAQ. Trimming cost V 1 base and J 2 bases; bases outside gene matches: 2. This CDR3 is 15 amino acids long. CDR3 DNA sequence: TGTGCCAGCAGCTTAGGAACAGGGGGCAATCAGCCCCAGCATTTT. Translating gives CASSLGTGGNQPQHF.

Written as DNA, the CDR3 is TGTGCCAGCTCAGGGGACCGCCCGCTTTACAATGAGCAGTTCTTC. Its translation: CASSGDRPLYNEQFF. V and J are TRBV18 and TRBJ2-1; D is possibly TRBD1 or TRBD2 (5 bases each). V lost 5 bases, J lost 4 bases, and 15 bases lay in between. Germline V gene sequence: CDR1 KGHSH, CDR2 LQKENI. The CDR3 contains 15 residues. Full variable domain (missing parts from reference TRBV18 and TRBJ2-1): NAGVMQNPRHLVRRRGQEARLRCSPMKGHSHVYWYRQLPEEGLKFMVYLQKENIIDESGMPKERFSAEFPKEGPSILRIQQVVRGDSAAYFCASSGDRPLYNEQFFGPGTRLTVL.